Below, 12 T cell receptor beta chains from the same sample are listed, as sequenced in a study of shared clonotypes between healthy human individuals. This table comes from immunoSEQ multiplex PCR, and its TCRdb copy is limited to in-frame clones, with some not included. The table has a few million clones, approximately 92% seen once. Sample: naive CD4+ T cells sorted from blood. Subset reported: CD45RA+ positively selected. All receptors derive from a man between 18 and 35 years old in good health.

The rearrangement uses TRBV7-8 and TRBJ2-7, with D perhaps assigned TRBD1 or TRBD2 (5 bases each). V was clipped by 4 bases and J by 7 bases, with 14 bases between them. Germline CDR1 reads SGHVS; CDR2 reads FQNEAQ. This CDR3 is built from 13 residues. As DNA, the CDR3 is TGTGCCAGCAGCTCAAGGGACCTGGGGGAGCAGTACTTC. It is translated as CASSSRDLGEQYF. The full variable domain, completed using reference TRBV7-8 and TRBJ2-7, is GAGVSQSPRYKVAKRGQDVALRCDPISGHVSLFWYQQALGQGPEFLTYFQNEAQLDKSGLPSDRFFAERPEGSVSTLKIQRTQQEDSAVYLCASSSRDLGEQYFGPGTRLTVT.

The chain has TRBV7-2 and TRBJ2-3; D gene ambiguous. Per the germline V gene, CDR1 is SGHTA and CDR2 is FQGNSA. The V and J ends lost 7 bases and 3 bases respectively, with 5 bases between them. The CDR3 is made up of 11 amino acids. The CDR3 bases are TGTGCCAGCACAGCGACAGATACGCAGTATTTT. Translated: CASTATDTQYF.

V is TRBV4-3 and J is TRBJ1-5; maybe TRBD1 (6 bases). V gave up 1 base and J gave up 5 bases, with 18 bases separating them. Germline CDR1 LGHNA, CDR2 YSLEER. There are 17 residues in the CDR3. The CDR3 loop reads CASSQATGTKGDQPQHF. The CDR3 coding sequence is TGCGCCAGCAGCCAAGCGACCGGGACCAAGGGGGATCAGCCCCAGCATTTT.

This clone was counted a single time. The rearrangement uses TRBV5-1 and TRBJ1-1, with 9 bases identical to TRBD1. The CDR3 spans 16 residues. The V and J ends lost 4 bases and 3 bases, in that order; junction bases with no gene match: 10. Germline V CDR1 and CDR2: SGHRS, YFSETQ. The CDR3 spells CASSGGQGPGDTEAFF. The CDR3 DNA is TGCGCCAGCAGCGGAGGACAGGGGCCGGGGGACACTGAAGCTTTCTTT.

V usage is TRBV4-1 and J usage is TRBJ1-4; 7 nucleotides match TRBD1. Germline CDR1 is MGHRA and CDR2 is YSYEKL. Trimming took 0 bases from V and 7 from J; bases not matched to a gene: 5. The CDR3 extends over 15 amino acids. The CDR3 region has the DNA TGCGCCAGCAGCCAAGATGTTCAGGGGGGTGAAAAACTGTTTTTT. It codes for CASSQDVQGGEKLFF.

The chain has TRBV6-6 and TRBJ1-3, with D uncertain. Trimming took 10 bases from V and 4 from J, leaving 17 bases between them. The CDR3 loop spans 14 amino acids. Germline CDR1 reads MNHNY; CDR2 reads SVGAGI (reference sequence). The CDR3 sequence: CATPQAPEGNTIYF. CDR3 sequence (DNA): TGTGCCACCCCCCAGGCACCTGAGGGAAACACCATATATTTT.

This chain connects TRBV30 to TRBJ1-2, with D possibly TRBD1 on 6 matching bases. Trimming pared 3 bases from V and 6 bases from J, leaving 14 bases between. Germline-derived CDR1 and CDR2 are GTSNPN and SVGIG (reference sequence). The CDR3 is 13 residues long. The CDR3 DNA reads as TGTGCCTGGAGCGTAGGGGGGGCACATGGCTACACCTTC. Translated, it gives CAWSVGGAHGYTF.

The J gene is TRBJ2-3, the V gene TRBV30; the match to TRBD2 covers 15 bases. In germline, CDR1 is GTSNPN, CDR2 SVGIG (reference sequence). The CDR3 runs 18 residues. The V gene end was trimmed by 3 bases and the J gene end by 2 bases; junction bases not matched to a gene: 9. CDR3 in amino acids: CAWRFSRTSGGATDTQYF. CDR3 nucleotides: TGTGCCTGGAGATTCTCTCGGACTAGCGGGGGGGCCACAGATACGCAGTATTTT.

V and J are TRBV5-1 and TRBJ1-2; no firm D call. V lost 6 bases and J 0 bases, leaving 24 bases between the germline ends. This CDR3 is 18 amino acids long. Germline values: CDR1 SGHRS, CDR2 YFSETQ. CDR3: CASTEKVTPNTPNYGYTF. The CDR3 DNA reads TGCGCCAGCACCGAGAAGGTCACACCGAATACTCCTAACTATGGCTACACCTTC.

V gene TRBV5-5 combines with J gene TRBJ2-7; TRBD1 matches at 9 bases. Germline V gene data show CDR1 as SGHKS and CDR2 as YYEKEE (reference sequence). The CDR3 runs to 15 residues. The J segment lost 6 bases and the V segment lost 1 base, leaving 8 bases of the junction unmatched. For the CDR3, the DNA is TGTGCCAGCAGCTTGTCCGCGACAGGGGGGGGCGAGCAGTACTTC. As protein: CASSLSATGGGEQYF.

The V and J genes are TRBV2 and TRBJ1-6; TRBD1 matches at 8 bases. CDR1 and CDR2 (germline): SNHLY, FYNNEI. This CDR3 has 16 amino acids. The junction had 8 bases not matched to a gene; V was cut back by 5 bases and J by 5 bases. The CDR3 sequence: CASSPTTGVDNSPLHF. The CDR3 DNA is TGTGCCAGCAGTCCCACGACAGGGGTTGATAATTCACCCCTCCACTTT.

The chain combines TRBV9 with TRBJ1-5, with a tentative D call TRBD1 (5 bases). With 0 bases removed from V and 7 bases from J, the gap between germline ends came to 11 bases. CDR3 length: 14 amino acids. Germline-derived CDR1 and CDR2 are SGDLS and YYNGEE. The CDR3 DNA sequence: TGTGCCAGCAGCGTAGTCGCCAGGGCCCAGCCCCAGCATTTT. Residues: CASSVVARAQPQHF.